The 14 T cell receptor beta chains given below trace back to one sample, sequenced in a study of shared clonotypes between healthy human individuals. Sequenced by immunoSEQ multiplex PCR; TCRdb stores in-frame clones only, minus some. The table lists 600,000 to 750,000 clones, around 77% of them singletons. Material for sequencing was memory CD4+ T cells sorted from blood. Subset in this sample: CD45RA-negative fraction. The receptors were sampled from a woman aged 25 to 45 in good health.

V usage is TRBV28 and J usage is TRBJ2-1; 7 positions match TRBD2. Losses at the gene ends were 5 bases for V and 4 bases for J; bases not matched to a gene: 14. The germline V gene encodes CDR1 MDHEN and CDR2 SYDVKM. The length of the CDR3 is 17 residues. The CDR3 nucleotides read TGTGCCAGCAGTCCCCCCCCGCAAGCGGGAATGTACAATGAGCAGTTCTTC. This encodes CASSPPPQAGMYNEQFF.

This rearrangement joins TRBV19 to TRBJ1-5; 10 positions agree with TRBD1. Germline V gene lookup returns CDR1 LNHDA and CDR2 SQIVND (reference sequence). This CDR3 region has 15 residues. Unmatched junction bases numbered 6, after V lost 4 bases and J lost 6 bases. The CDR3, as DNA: TGTGCCAGTAGTAGGATGGGACAGGGGATTCAGCCCCAGCATTTT. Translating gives CASSRMGQGIQPQHF.

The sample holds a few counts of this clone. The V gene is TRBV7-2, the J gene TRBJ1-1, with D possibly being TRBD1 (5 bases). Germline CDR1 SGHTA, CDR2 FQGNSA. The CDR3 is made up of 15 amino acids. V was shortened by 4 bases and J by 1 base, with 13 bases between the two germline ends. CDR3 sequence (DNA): TGTGCCAGCAGCTCACAGGCGCTAACGAACACTGAAGCTTTCTTT. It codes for CASSSQALTNTEAFF.

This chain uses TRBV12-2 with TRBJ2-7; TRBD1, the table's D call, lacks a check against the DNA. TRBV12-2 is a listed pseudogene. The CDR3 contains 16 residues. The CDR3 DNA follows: TGTGCAAGTCGCTTAGCGAGGGCAGGGGACTCCTACGAGCAGTACTTC. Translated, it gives CASRLARAGDSYEQYF.

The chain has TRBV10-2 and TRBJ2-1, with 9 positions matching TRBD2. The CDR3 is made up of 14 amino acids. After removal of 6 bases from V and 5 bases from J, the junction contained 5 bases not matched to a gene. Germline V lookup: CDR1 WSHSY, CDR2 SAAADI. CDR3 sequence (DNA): TGCGCCAGCAGGCTAGCGGGGCTGCACAATGAGCAGTTCTTC. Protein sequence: CASRLAGLHNEQFF.

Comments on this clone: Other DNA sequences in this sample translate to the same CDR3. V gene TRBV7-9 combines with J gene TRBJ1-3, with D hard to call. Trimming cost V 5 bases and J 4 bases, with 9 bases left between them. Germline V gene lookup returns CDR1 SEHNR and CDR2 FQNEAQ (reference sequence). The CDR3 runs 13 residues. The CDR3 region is CASSLAAGNTIYF. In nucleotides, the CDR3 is TGTGCCAGCAGCCTGGCGGCAGGAAACACCATATATTTT. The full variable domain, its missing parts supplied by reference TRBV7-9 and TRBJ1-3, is DTGVSQNPRHKITKRGQNVTFRCDPISEHNRLYWYRQTLGQGPEFLTYFQNEAQLEKSRLLSDRFSAERPKGSFSTLEIQRTEQGDSAMYLCASSLAAGNTIYFGEGSWLTVV.

The CDR3 region is CASSLSGTYNEQFF. DNA of the CDR3: TGTGCCAGCAGCTTAAGCGGGACCTACAATGAGCAGTTCTTC. This chain connects TRBV7-3 to TRBJ2-1; the D gene is possibly TRBD2 (6 bases). This CDR3 has 14 residues. The V end was cut by 1 base, the J end by 2 bases, with 6 bases between. The V gene's germline CDR1 is SGHTA and CDR2 FQGTGA.

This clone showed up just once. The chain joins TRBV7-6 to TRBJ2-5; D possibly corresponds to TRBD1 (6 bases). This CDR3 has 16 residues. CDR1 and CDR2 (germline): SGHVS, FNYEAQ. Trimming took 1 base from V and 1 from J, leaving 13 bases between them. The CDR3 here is CASSLVGQTLQETQYF. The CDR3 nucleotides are TGTGCCAGCAGCTTAGTCGGACAGACTCTCCAAGAGACCCAGTACTTC.

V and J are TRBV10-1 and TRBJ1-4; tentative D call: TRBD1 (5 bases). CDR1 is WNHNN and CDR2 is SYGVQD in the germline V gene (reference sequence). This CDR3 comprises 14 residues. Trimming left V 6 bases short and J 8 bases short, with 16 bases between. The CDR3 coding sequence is TGCGCCAGCAGGCCCGGGACGGGAGGGGAAAAACTGTTTTTT. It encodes CASRPGTGGEKLFF.

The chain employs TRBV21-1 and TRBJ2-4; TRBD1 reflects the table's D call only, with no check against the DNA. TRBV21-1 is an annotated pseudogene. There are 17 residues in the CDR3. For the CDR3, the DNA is TGTGCCAGCAGCCCCAGGGCGGAGGGGGCGGCCAAAAACATTCAGTACTTC. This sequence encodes CASSPRAEGAAKNIQYF.

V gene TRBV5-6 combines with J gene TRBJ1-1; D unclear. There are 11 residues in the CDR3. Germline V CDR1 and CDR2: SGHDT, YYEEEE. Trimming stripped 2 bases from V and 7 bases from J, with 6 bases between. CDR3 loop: CASSFSDEAFF. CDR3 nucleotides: TGTGCCAGCAGCTTTAGCGATGAAGCTTTCTTT.

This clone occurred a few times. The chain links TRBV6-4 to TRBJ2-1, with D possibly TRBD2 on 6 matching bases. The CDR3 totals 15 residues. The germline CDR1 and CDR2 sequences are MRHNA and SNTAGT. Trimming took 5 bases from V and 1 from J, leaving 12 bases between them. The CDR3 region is CASSPLSGSYNEQFF. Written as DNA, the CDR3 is TGTGCCAGCAGTCCTCTAAGCGGGTCCTACAATGAGCAGTTCTTC.

In DNA form, the CDR3 reads TGTGCCAGCAGTTCCCAGGGGACTAGGGGAACCTACGAGCAGTACTTC. Translation: CASSSQGTRGTYEQYF. The chain combines TRBV28 with TRBJ2-7; 8 bases fit TRBD2. The CDR3 consists of 16 residues. Germline CDR1 and CDR2: MDHEN and SYDVKM. With V trimmed by 4 bases and J by 2 bases, 10 bases remained unmatched.

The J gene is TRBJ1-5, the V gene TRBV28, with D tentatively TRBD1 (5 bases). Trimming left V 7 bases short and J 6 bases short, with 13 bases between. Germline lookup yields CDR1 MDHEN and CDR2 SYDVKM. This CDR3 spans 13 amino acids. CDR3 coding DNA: TGTGCCAGCATAAGCCAGGGAATTCAGCCCCAGCATTTT. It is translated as CASISQGIQPQHF.